This TCR beta chain comes out of a study of blood T cell repertoires in COVID-19. Study context: Sites in the United States, Italy and Spain provided acute and convalescent COVID-19 samples. PBMCs, B-cell-depleted T cells, or T cells provided the cDNA or gDNA that made up the material.

As processed by the authors: Cell counts per sample came from amplifying reference gene primers. The table came from immunoSEQ multiplex PCR; TCRdb's copy has only in-frame clones and leaves some out. For V, J and clone size, that table is used; D and trimming come from the DNA. The sample has more than 75,000 clones; 75% to 90% are singletons. This receptor was obtained from a woman of 80 years or more with active or convalescent COVID-19. Sequenced material: peripheral blood.

The CDR3 loop reads CASSYGASGKKSNEQFF. The CDR3 coding sequence is TGTGCCAGCAGTTATGGGGCTAGCGGGAAAAAGTCCAATGAGCAGTTCTTC. The gene calls are TRBV6-2 or TRBV6-3 and TRBJ2-1; 9 bases agree with TRBD2. The CDR3 has 17 residues. After removal of 3 bases from V and 6 bases from J, the junction contained 12 bases not matched to a gene. CDR1 is MNHEY and CDR2 is SVGEGT in the germline V gene.